These 5 T cell receptor beta chains were sequenced from one sample in a study of siplizumab effects on memory and regulatory T cells. This table comes from immunoSEQ multiplex PCR, and its TCRdb copy is limited to in-frame clones, with some not included. This sample has about 110,000 clones, with 92% found just once. The specimen was Tregs sorted from blood. The receptors come from a human donor in good health.

The J gene is TRBJ1-1, the V gene TRBV25-1; perhaps TRBD1 as D (6 bases). In germline, CDR1 is MGHDK, CDR2 SYGVNS. The CDR3 contains 17 residues. V was clipped by 2 bases and J by 1 base, with 17 bases between them. The CDR3 DNA is TGTGCCAGCAGTGAAACTTCGGGGGGCGCGGGGAACACTGAAGCTTTCTTT. The encoded protein is CASSETSGGAGNTEAFF.

The rearrangement links TRBV5-6 to TRBJ2-7; the D is unclear. V dropped 2 bases and J dropped 1 base, with 10 bases sitting between them. This CDR3 is built from 14 residues. Germline V gene lookup returns CDR1 SGHDT and CDR2 YYEEEE. For the CDR3, the DNA is TGTGCCAGCAGCTTCTCACCGGGTTCCTACGAGCAGTACTTC. The encoded protein is CASSFSPGSYEQYF.

The genes are TRBV2 and TRBJ2-3, with D uncertain. V dropped 3 bases and J dropped 4 bases, with 2 bases sitting between them. Germline V lookup: CDR1 SNHLY, CDR2 FYNNEI. This CDR3 comprises 11 residues. The CDR3 DNA sequence: TGTGCCAGCAGTGATCCAGATACGCAGTATTTT. Translated, it gives CASSDPDTQYF.

This clone came up a few times. This chain links TRBV6-1 with TRBJ1-3; D is possibly TRBD1 (5 bases). The germline gives CDR1 MNHNS, CDR2 SASEGT. The CDR3 length is 15 residues. Trimming shortened V by 2 bases and J by 1 base, and 9 bases separated the two germline ends. The CDR3: CASSEYRGSGNTIYF. The CDR3 coding sequence is TGTGCCAGCAGTGAATATCGGGGGTCTGGAAACACCATATATTTT.

This rearrangement joins TRBV18 to TRBJ1-1; no reliable D call. Trimming stripped 4 bases from V and 3 bases from J, with 18 bases between. Germline values: CDR1 KGHSH, CDR2 LQKENI. The CDR3 spans 16 residues. The CDR3 here is CASSLRGAGWDTEAFF. The CDR3 DNA reads as TGTGCCAGCTCACTACGTGGCGCGGGGTGGGACACTGAAGCTTTCTTT. The full variable domain, completed using reference TRBV18 and TRBJ1-1, is NAGVMQNPRHLVRRRGQEARLRCSPMKGHSHVYWYRQLPEEGLKFMVYLQKENIIDESGMPKERFSAEFPKEGPSILRIQQVVRGDSAAYFCASSLRGAGWDTEAFFGQGTRLTVV.